This T cell receptor beta chain appears in the sequencing data of a study of response to subunit inactivated influenza vaccine. Trimming shortened V by 6 bases and J by 1 base, and 16 bases separated the two germline ends. This CDR3 comprises 16 residues. CDR1 DFQATT and CDR2 SNEGSKA come from the germline V gene (reference sequence). The study's findings and limits: Few new T cells, the authors suggested, are recruited by each seasonal influenza vaccination.

Each CDR3 protein gets one entry after TCRdb re-called the RT-PCR reads with MiXCR. The sample carries 450,000 to 600,000 distinct CDR3 sequences, 7.5% to 8.5% recorded once. This clonotype was found many times. The antigen remains undetermined. This clonotype was sampled from a man aged 50-75 years who received an inactivated influenza vaccine. The rearrangement uses TRBV20-1 and TRBJ1-6; tentatively, D is TRBD1 (6 bases). The source material was PBMCs from blood, sampled less than 30 months after vaccination. The CDR3 DNA follows: TGCAGTGCCAGGTCGGGACAAGGGTCCTATAATTCACCCCTCCACTTT. Residues: CSARSGQGSYNSPLHF.